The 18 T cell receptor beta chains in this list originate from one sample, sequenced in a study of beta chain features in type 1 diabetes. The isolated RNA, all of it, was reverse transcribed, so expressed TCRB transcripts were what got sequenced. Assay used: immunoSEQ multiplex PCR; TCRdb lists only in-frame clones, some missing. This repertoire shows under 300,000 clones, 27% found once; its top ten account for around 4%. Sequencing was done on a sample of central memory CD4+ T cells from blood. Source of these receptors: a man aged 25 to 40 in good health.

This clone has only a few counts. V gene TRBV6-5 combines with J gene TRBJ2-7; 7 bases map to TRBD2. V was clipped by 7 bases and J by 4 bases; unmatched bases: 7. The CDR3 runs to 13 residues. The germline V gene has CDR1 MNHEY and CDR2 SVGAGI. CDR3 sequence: CASTSHGGYEQYF. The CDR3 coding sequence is TGTGCCAGCACCAGTCACGGGGGGTACGAGCAGTACTTC.

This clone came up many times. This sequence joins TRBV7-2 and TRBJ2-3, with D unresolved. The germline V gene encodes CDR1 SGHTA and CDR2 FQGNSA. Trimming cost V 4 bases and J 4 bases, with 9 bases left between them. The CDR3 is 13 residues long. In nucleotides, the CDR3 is TGTGCCAGCAGCTCGATACAAGCAGATACGCAGTATTTT. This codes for CASSSIQADTQYF. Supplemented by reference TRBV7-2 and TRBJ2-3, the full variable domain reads GAGVSQSPSNKVTEKGKDVELRCDPISGHTALYWYRQSLGQGLEFLIYFQGNSAPDKSGLPSDRFSAERTGGSVSTLTIQRTQQEDSAVYLCASSSIQADTQYFGPGTRLTVL.

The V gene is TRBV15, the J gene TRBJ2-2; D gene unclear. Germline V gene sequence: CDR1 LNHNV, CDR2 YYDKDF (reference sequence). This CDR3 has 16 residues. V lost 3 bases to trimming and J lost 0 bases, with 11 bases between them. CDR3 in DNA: TGTGCCACCAGCAGTTTGAACGGAGCGAACACCGGGGAGCTGTTTTTT. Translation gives CATSSLNGANTGELFF.

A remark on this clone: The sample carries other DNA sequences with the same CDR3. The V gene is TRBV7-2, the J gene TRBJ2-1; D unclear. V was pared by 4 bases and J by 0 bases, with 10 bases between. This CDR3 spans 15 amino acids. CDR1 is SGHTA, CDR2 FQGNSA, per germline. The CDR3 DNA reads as TGTGCCAGCAGCTCGGACCTAAGCTCCTACAATGAGCAGTTCTTC. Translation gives CASSSDLSSYNEQFF.

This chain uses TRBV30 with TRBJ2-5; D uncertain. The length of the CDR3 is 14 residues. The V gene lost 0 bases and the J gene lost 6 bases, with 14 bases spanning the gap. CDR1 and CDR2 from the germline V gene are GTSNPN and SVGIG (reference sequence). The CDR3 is CAWSVDGRMKTQYF. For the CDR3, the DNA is TGTGCCTGGAGTGTAGACGGCCGAATGAAGACCCAGTACTTC. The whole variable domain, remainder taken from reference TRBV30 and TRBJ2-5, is SQTIHQWPATLVQPVGSPLSLECTVEGTSNPNLYWYRQAAGRGLQLLFYSVGIGQISSEVPQNLSASRPQDRQFILSSKKLLLSDSGFYLCAWSVDGRMKTQYFGPGTRLLVL.

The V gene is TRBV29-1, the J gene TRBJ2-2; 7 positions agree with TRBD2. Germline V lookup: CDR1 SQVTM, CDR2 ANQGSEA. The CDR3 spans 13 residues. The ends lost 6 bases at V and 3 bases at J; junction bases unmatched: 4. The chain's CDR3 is CSVDSGHTGELFF. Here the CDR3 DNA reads TGCAGCGTAGATAGCGGGCACACCGGGGAGCTGTTTTTT.

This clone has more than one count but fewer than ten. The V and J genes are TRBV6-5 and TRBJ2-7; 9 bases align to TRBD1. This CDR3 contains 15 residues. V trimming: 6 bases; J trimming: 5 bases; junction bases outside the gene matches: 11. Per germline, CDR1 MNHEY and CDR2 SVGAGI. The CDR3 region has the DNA TGTGCCAGCAGGCTTACCGGGACAGGGAGGAACGAGCAGTACTTC. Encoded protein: CASRLTGTGRNEQYF.

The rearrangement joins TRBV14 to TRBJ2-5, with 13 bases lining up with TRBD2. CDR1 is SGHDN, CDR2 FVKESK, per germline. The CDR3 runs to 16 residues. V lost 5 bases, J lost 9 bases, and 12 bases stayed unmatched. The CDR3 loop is CASSGRGTSGARAQYF. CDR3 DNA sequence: TGTGCCAGCAGCGGACGGGGGACTAGCGGGGCCCGGGCCCAGTACTTC.

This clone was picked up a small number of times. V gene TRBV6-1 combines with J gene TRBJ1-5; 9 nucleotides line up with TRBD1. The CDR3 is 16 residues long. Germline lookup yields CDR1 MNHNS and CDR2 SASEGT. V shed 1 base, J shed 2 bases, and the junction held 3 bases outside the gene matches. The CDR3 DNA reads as TGTGCCAGCAGTGAAGTATGGGACAGGGGCAATCAGCCCCAGCATTTT. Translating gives CASSEVWDRGNQPQHF.

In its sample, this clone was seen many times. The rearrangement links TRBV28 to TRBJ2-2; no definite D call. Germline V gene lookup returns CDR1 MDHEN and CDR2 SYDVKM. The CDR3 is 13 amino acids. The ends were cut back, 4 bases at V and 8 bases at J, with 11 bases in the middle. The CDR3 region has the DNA TGTGCCAGCAGTTCACTTGCGGCTGGGGAGCTGTTTTTT. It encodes CASSSLAAGELFF.

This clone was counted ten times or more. The CDR3 region has the DNA TGCAGCGTTGCCGGCAGCGGGAAGAGTGAGACCCAGTACTTC. Translated: CSVAGSGKSETQYF. V and J are TRBV29-1 and TRBJ2-5; 7 bases fit TRBD2. V shed 4 bases and J 5 bases; nucleotides not matched to a gene: 10. The V gene's germline CDR1 is SQVTM and CDR2 ANQGSEA. The CDR3 length is 14 residues.

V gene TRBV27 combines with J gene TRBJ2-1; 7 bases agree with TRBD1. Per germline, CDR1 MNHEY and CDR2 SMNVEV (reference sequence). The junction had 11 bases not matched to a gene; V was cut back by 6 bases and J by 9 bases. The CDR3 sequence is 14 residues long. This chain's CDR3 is CASSPNRGLIEQFF. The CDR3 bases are TGTGCCAGCAGCCCCAACAGGGGTCTCATTGAGCAGTTCTTC.

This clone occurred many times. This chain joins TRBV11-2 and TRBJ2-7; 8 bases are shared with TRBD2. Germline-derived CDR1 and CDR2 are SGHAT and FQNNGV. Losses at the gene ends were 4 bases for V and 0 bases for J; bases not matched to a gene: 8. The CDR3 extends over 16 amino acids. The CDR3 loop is CASSYPAGEGSYEQYF. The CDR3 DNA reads TGTGCCAGCAGCTACCCAGCGGGAGAGGGCTCCTACGAGCAGTACTTC.

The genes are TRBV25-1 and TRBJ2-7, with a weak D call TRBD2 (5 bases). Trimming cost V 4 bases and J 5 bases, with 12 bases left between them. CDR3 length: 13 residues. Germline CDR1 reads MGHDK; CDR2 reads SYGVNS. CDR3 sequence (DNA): TGTGCCAGCAGTGCCACGGGGATCAACGAGCAGTACTTC. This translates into CASSATGINEQYF.

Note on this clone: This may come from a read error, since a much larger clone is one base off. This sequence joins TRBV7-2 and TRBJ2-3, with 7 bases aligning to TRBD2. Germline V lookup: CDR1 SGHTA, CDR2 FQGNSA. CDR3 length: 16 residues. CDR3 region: CASNLGTAGETDTQYF. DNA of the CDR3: TGTGCCAGCAACTTAGGTACGGCGGGAGAGACAGATACGCAGTATTTT.

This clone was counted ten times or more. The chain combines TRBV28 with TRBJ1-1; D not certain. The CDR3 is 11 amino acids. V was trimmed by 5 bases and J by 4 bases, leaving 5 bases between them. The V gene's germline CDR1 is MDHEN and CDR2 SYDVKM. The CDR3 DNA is TGTGCCAGCAGTGGTCCCACTGAAGCTTTCTTT. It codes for CASSGPTEAFF.

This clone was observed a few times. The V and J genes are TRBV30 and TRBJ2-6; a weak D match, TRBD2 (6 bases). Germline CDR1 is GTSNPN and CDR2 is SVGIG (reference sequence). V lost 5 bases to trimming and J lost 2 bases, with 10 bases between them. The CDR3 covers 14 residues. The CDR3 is CAWRGSAGANVLTF. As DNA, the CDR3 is TGTGCCTGGCGGGGGAGCGCTGGGGCCAACGTCCTGACTTTC.

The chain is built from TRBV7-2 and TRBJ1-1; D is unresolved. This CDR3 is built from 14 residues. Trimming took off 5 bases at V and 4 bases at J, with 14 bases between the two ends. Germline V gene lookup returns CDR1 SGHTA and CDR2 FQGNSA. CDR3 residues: CASSLVGPATEAFF. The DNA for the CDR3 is TGTGCCAGCAGCCTGGTTGGACCAGCCACTGAAGCTTTCTTT.